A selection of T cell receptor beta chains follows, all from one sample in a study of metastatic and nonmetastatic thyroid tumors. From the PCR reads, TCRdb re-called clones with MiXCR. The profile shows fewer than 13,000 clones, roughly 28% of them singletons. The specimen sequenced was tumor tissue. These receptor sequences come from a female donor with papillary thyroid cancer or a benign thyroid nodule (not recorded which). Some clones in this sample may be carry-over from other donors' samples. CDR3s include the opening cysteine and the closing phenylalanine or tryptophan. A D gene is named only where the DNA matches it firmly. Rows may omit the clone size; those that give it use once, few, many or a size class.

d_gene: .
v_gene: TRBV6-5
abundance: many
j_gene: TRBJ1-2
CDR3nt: TGTGCCAGCAGTTATGGTACCTATGGCTACACCTTC
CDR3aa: CASSYGTYGYTF

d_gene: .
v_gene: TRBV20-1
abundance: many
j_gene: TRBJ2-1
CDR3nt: TGCAGTGCTAGAGATGGGGATTTGTACAATGAGCAGTTCTTC
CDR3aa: CSARDGDLYNEQFF

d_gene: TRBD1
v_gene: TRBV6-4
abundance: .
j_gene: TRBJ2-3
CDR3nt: TGTGCCAGCAGTCGGACAGGGGGCACCACAGATACGCAGTATTTT
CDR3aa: CASSRTGGTTDTQYF

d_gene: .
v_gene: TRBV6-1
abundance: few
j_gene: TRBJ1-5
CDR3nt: TGTGCCAGCAGTGAAGGGGGCGGCAATCAGCCCCAGCATTTT
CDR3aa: CASSEGGGNQPQHF

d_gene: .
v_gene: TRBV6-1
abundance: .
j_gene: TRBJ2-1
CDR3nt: TGTGCCAGCAGTGAAGATCCCAGCGGGTCCAAAGAGCAGTTCTTC
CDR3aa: CASSEDPSGSKEQFF

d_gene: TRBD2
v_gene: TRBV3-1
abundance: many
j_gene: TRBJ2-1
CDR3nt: TGTGCCAGCAGCCAAGGTGGTAGCGGGAGCCTCCGGTACAATGAGCAGTTCTTC
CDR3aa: CASSQGGSGSLRYNEQFF

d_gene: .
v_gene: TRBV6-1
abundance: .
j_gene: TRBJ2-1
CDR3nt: TGTGCCGGCCGGGACTCCAACAATGAGCAGTTCTTC
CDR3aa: CAGRDSNNEQFF

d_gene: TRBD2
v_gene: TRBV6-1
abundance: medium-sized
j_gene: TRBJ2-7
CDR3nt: TGTGCCAGCAGTGGGGGAGGGAAGGTTTACGAGCAGTACTTC
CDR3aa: CASSGGGKVYEQYF

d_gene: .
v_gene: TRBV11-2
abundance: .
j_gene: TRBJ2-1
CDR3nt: TGTGCCAGCAGCTTAGAGGGAGATACCTACAATGAGCAGTTCTTC
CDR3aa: CASSLEGDTYNEQFF

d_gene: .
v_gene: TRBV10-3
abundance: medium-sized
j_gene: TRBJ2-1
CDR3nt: TGTGCCATCAGTGTCGGGACGAGGGGCGGAAGGGGGATCTACAATGAGCAGTTCTTC
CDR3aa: CAISVGTRGGRGIYNEQFF

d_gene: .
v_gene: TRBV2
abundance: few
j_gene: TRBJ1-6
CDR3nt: TGTGCCAGCAGTGAATACGGCGAAAATTCACCCCTCCACTTT
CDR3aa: CASSEYGENSPLHF

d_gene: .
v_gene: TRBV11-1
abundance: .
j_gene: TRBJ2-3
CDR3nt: TGTGCCAGCACCCTTCTAGCTTCACCCACAGATACGCAGTATTTT
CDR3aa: CASTLLASPTDTQYF

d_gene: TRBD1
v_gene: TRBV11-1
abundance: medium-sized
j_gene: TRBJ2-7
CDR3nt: TGTGCCAGCAGCTTGACCGCAGGGGGCTCCTACGAGCAGTACTTC
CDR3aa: CASSLTAGGSYEQYF

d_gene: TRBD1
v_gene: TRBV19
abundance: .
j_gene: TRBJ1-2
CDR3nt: TGTGCCAGTAGTGCCTCCGGACAGGGACACAACTATGGCTACACCTTC
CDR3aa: CASSASGQGHNYGYTF

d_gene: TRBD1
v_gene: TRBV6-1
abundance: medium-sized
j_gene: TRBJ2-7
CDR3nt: TGTGCCAGCAAAGGAAACAGGGGGCGCCCTGGTTTC
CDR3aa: CASKGNRGRPGF

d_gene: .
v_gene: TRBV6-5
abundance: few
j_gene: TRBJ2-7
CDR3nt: TGTGCCAGCAGTTACTCGGTGGTCGATTCAGCCGAGCAGTACTTC
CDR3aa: CASSYSVVDSAEQYF

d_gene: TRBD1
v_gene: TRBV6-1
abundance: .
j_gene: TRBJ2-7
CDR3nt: TGTGCCAGCAAAGAGGACAGGGGGGGCGAGCAGTACTTC
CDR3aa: CASKEDRGGEQYF

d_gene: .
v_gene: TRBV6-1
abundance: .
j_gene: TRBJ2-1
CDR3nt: TGTGCCAGCAGTGAGTCCCCCAGTAGATACAATGAGCAGTTCTTC
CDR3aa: CASSESPSRYNEQFF

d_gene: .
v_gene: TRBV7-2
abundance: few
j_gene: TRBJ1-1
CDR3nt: TGTGCCAGCAGCCCACAGGGTCTCGTGAACACTGAAGCTTTCTTT
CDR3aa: CASSPQGLVNTEAFF

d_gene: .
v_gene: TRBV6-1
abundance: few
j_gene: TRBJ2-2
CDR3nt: TGTGCTAGCAGTGGGTCGACATTTCTCGGCACCGGGGAGCTGTTTTTT
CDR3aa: CASSGSTFLGTGELFF

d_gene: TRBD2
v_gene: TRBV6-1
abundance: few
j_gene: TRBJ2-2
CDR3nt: TGTGCCAGCAGGGCGACTAGCGGACACACCGGGGAGCTGTTTTTT
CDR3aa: CASRATSGHTGELFF

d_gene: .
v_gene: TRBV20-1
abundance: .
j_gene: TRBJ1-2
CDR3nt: TGCAGTGCTAGAGAGGGCCAGAGGGGGTATGGCTACACCTTC
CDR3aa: CSAREGQRGYGYTF

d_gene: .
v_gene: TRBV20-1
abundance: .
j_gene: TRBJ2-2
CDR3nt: TGCAGTGTAACAGGGCGAGGCACCGGGGAGCTGTTTTTT
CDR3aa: CSVTGRGTGELFF

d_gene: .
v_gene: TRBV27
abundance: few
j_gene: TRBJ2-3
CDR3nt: TGTGCCAGTACGACTCTGGGGGATACGCAGTATTTT
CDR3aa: CASTTLGDTQYF

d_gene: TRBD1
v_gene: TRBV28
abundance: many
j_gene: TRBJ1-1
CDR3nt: TGTGCCAGCAGCGCCTCGGGACAGGCGAACACTGAAGCTTTCTTT
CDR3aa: CASSASGQANTEAFF

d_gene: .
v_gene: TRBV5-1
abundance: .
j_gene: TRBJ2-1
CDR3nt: TGCGCCAGCAGCTTGGATCTCGGGGGAGGCAATGAGCAGTTCTTC
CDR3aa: CASSLDLGGGNEQFF

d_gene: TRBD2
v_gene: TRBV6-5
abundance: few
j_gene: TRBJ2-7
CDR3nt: TGTGCCAGCAGTTACTCGAGAGGGCCTAGCGGCGTCCGGGAGCAGTACTTC
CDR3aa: CASSYSRGPSGVREQYF

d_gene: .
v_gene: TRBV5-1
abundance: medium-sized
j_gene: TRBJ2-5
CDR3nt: TGCGCCAGCAGCACGGGGCCGAGACAGGAGGAGACCCAGTACTTC
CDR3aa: CASSTGPRQEETQYF

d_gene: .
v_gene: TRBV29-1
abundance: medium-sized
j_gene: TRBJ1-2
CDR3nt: TGCAGCGTTGAGGACAGATTCATAGGCTACACCTTC
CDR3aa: CSVEDRFIGYTF

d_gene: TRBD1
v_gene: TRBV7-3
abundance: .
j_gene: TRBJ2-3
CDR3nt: TGTGCCAGCAGCCTTAGACAGGGGGCGGCAGATACGCAGTATTTT
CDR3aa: CASSLRQGAADTQYF

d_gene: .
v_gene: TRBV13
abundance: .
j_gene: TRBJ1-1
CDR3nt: TGTGCCAGCAGCTACCGCGGAGGCACCGCTGAAGCTTTCTTT
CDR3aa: CASSYRGGTAEAFF

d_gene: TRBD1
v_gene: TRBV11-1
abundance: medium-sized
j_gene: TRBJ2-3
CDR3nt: TGTGCCAGCAGTCCCGGACAGGGGGCTTTGTCAGATACGCAGTATTTT
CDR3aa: CASSPGQGALSDTQYF

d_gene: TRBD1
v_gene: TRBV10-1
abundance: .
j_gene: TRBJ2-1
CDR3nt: TGCGCCAGCAGTACCGGGACAGGGGTCTACAATGAGCAGTTCTTC
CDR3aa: CASSTGTGVYNEQFF

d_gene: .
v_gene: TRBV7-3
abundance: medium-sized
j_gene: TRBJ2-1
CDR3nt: TGTGCCAGCAGCCCCCAGGGGCGTTACAATGAGCAGTTCTTC
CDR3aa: CASSPQGRYNEQFF

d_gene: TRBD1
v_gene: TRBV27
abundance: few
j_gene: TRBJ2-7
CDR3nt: TGTGCCAGCAGTAAGTTAGGACAGGGGGCCGACTACGAGCAGTACTTC
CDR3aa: CASSKLGQGADYEQYF

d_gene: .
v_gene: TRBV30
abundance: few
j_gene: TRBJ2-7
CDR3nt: TGTGCCCGGAGTGTAACTGGCCAGGGTTACGAGCAGTACTTC
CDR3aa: CARSVTGQGYEQYF

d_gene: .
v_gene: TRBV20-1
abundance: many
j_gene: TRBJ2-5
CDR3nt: TGCAGGGTGGCGGACCAAGAGACCCAGTACTTC
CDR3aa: CRVADQETQYF

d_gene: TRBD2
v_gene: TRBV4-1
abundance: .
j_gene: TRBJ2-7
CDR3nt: TGCGCCAGCAGCCACCCAACTAGCGGGAGTTACGAGCAGTACTTC
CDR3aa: CASSHPTSGSYEQYF

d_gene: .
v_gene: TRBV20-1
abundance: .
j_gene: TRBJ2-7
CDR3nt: TGCAGTGCCTCCGACGGGGTCAGCTCCTACGAGCAGTACTTC
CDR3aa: CSASDGVSSYEQYF

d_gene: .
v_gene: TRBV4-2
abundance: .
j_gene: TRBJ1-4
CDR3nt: TGTGCCAGCAGCCAACAAACAGTCTCAACTAATGAAAAACTGTTTTTT
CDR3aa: CASSQQTVSTNEKLFF

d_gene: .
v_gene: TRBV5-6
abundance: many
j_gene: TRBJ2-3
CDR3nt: TGTGCCAGCAGCTTGGCCTGGGGCGGGGGCACAGATACGCAGTATTTT
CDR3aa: CASSLAWGGGTDTQYF

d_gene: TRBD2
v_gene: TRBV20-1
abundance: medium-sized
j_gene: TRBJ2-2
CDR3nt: TGCAGTGCTAGAGATGCTAGCGGGAGGGACGTCGGGGAGCTGTTTTTT
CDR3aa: CSARDASGRDVGELFF

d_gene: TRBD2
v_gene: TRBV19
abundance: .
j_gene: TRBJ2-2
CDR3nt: TGTGCCAGTGAGGTCGGGGGGGGATCTGCCGGGGAGCTGTTTTTT
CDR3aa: CASEVGGGSAGELFF

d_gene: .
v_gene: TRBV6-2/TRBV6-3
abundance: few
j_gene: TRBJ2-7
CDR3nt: TGTGCCAGCTGCTTAATGGCGGATTTGACCTACGAGCAGTACTTC
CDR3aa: CASCLMADLTYEQYF

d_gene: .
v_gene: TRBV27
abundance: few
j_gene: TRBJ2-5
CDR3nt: TGTGCCAGCACCCGGCGCGGCGGCCAAGAGACCCAGTACTTC
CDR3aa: CASTRRGGQETQYF